The 12 T cell receptor beta chains below come from one sample, sequenced in a study of blood T cell repertoires in COVID-19 (dated by TCRdb to about 2020). The library was built by means of the immunoSEQ multiplex PCR assay. TCRdb took over this immuneACCESS table, retaining in-frame rearrangements with V and J assigned. Such tables are incomplete; in checked studies, under half of the missing clones stem from an unresolved V gene, and the remainder is unexplained. The sample contains 250,000 to 300,000 clones, approximately 86% of them found a single time. The biggest ten clones account for approximately 2% of the sample. Sequenced material: peripheral blood. These receptors all come from a man younger than 40 with active or convalescent COVID-19.

V is TRBV2 and J is TRBJ2-5, with D perhaps TRBD2 (5 bases). Trimming shortened V by 2 bases and J by 3 bases, and 10 bases separated the two germline ends. The CDR3 extends over 14 amino acids. Germline loops: CDR1 SNHLY, CDR2 FYNNEI. DNA for the CDR3: TGTGCCAGCAGTGAACAGTCTAGCAAAGAGACCCAGTACTTC. Translating gives CASSEQSSKETQYF.

The chain has TRBV19 and TRBJ1-4, with D possibly being TRBD1 (6 bases). The germline V gene has CDR1 LNHDA and CDR2 SQIVND (reference sequence). V gave up 7 bases and J gave up 3 bases, with 15 bases separating them. The CDR3 contains 15 residues. The CDR3 bases are TGTGCCAGTACCCTCTCTGGACAGCCTAATGAAAAACTGTTTTTT. Translated: CASTLSGQPNEKLFF.

J is TRBJ2-6 and V is TRBV5-1; D possibly corresponds to TRBD2 (5 bases). The germline V and J ends were trimmed by 5 bases and 0 bases, with 12 bases remaining between them. CDR3 length equals 16 residues. CDR1 SGHRS and CDR2 YFSETQ come from the germline V gene. The CDR3 bases are TGCGCCAGCAGTTATATTACTAGCTCTGGGGCCAACGTCCTGACTTTC. Encoded protein: CASSYITSSGANVLTF.

The J gene is TRBJ2-5, the V gene TRBV6-5; TRBD2 might be the D (5 bases). The CDR3 totals 13 residues. CDR1 is MNHEY, CDR2 SVGAGI, per germline. Trimming took 10 bases from V and 5 from J, leaving 17 bases between them. The CDR3: CATAEVVPETQYF. CDR3 sequence (DNA): TGTGCCACAGCGGAAGTGGTTCCTGAGACCCAGTACTTC.

This chain links TRBV4-1 with TRBJ2-7; 7 nucleotides match TRBD1. CDR1 and CDR2 from the germline V gene are MGHRA and YSYEKL. The CDR3 runs 14 residues. V was clipped by 1 base and J by 6 bases; unmatched bases: 6. The CDR3 DNA reads TGCGCCAGCAGCCAAGTCCAGACAGGGAGCGAGCAGTACTTC. Encoded protein: CASSQVQTGSEQYF.

This sequence joins TRBV29-1 and TRBJ1-5, with TRBD1 matching over 8 bases. CDR1 and CDR2 (germline): SQVTM, ANQGSEA. J was trimmed by 5 bases and V by 7 bases; bases with no gene match: 10. CDR3 length: 14 residues. CDR3 sequence (DNA): TGCAGCGCCCTTTCCGGACAGGGCGATCAGCCCCAGCATTTT. Amino acids: CSALSGQGDQPQHF.

This chain joins TRBV7-2 and TRBJ1-6; D gene ambiguous. The CDR3 length is 14 residues. CDR1 is SGHTA, CDR2 FQGNSA, per germline. V shed 3 bases and J shed 7 bases, with 10 bases lying between them. This CDR3 is CASSFPGFNSPLHF. In DNA form, the CDR3 reads TGTGCCAGCAGCTTCCCCGGGTTCAATTCACCCCTCCACTTT.

Regarding this clone: Other nucleotide sequences from this sample produce the same CDR3. J is TRBJ1-2 and V is TRBV19; 8 bases are a match to TRBD1. CDR3 size: 13 residues. With V trimmed by 5 bases and J by 3 bases, 2 bases remained unmatched. Per germline, CDR1 LNHDA and CDR2 SQIVND (reference sequence). As DNA, the CDR3 is TGTGCCAGTAGTGGACAGGGAGACTATGGCTACACCTTC. This codes for CASSGQGDYGYTF.

The gene calls are TRBV5-8 and TRBJ2-5, with a weak D call TRBD1 (6 bases). Trimming took 4 bases from V and 0 from J, leaving 16 bases between them. The CDR3 is made up of 16 amino acids. Germline V gene lookup returns CDR1 SGHTS and CDR2 YDEGEE. CDR3: CASSPGHRSYQETQYF. The DNA of the CDR3 is TGTGCCAGCAGCCCGGGACATCGCTCCTACCAAGAGACCCAGTACTTC.

The chain uses TRBV5-4 and TRBJ1-2; a weak D match, TRBD1 (6 bases). This CDR3 is built from 14 residues. The V end lost 0 bases, the J end lost 2 bases, and 8 bases lay between the germline ends. In germline, CDR1 is SGHNT, CDR2 YYREEE (reference sequence). The CDR3, as DNA: TGTGCCAGCAGCTTGGAACAGGGAAACTATGGCTACACCTTC. Its translation: CASSLEQGNYGYTF.

The V call is TRBV12-3 or TRBV12-4, the J call TRBJ1-6; TRBD1 matches 7 bases. There are 13 residues in the CDR3. The V and J ends lost 8 bases and 8 bases, in that order; junction bases with no gene match: 6. The DNA of the CDR3 is TGTGCCAGCTCCCCCCAGGGGGATTCACCCCTCCACTTT. This gives the protein CASSPQGDSPLHF.

The chain carries TRBV14 and TRBJ1-1, with D tentatively TRBD1 (6 bases). V lost 2 bases, J lost 11 bases, and 12 bases lay in between. This CDR3 is built from 12 residues. Germline CDR1 SGHDN, CDR2 FVKESK. The CDR3 reads CASSQRTDRAFF. In nucleotides, the CDR3 is TGTGCCAGCAGCCAACGGACCGACAGGGCTTTCTTT.